These T cell receptor beta chains were read from a single sample in a study of PD-1 blockade in classical Hodgkin lymphoma. Repertoires were generated with immunoSEQ multiplex PCR, while TCRdb's copy carries only in-frame clones and drops some. The sample has thousands of clones; 70% to 80% are singletons. The starting material was peripheral blood mononuclear cells (PBMCs), obtained at baseline. The source of these receptors is a human donor with classical Hodgkin lymphoma. Both conserved end residues are part of each CDR3. The D gene is left open where the match is weak. Rows give clone size only sometimes, using once, few, many, or a class for an expanded clone.

CDR3aa: CASSQLGAMNIQYF
CDR3nt: TGTGCCAGCAGCCAACTGGGGGCAATGAACATTCAGTACTTC
d_gene: -
v_gene: TRBV14
abundance: few
j_gene: TRBJ2-4

CDR3aa: CAWSVGGGTNEKLFF
CDR3nt: TGTGCCTGGAGTGTAGGCGGGGGAACTAATGAAAAACTGTTTTTT
d_gene: -
v_gene: TRBV30
abundance: -
j_gene: TRBJ1-4

CDR3aa: CASSIPPEAFF
CDR3nt: TGTGCCAGTAGTATTCCACCTGAAGCTTTCTTT
d_gene: -
v_gene: TRBV19
abundance: -
j_gene: TRBJ1-1

CDR3aa: CAISESGTSGYEQYF
CDR3nt: TGTGCCATCAGTGAGTCCGGGACTAGCGGCTACGAGCAGTACTTC
d_gene: TRBD2
v_gene: TRBV10-3
abundance: -
j_gene: TRBJ2-7

CDR3aa: CASGSTVTSYTF
CDR3nt: TGTGCTAGTGGTTCGACAGTTACCAGCTACACCTTC
d_gene: -
v_gene: TRBV12-5
abundance: -
j_gene: TRBJ1-2

CDR3aa: CASSMIQGVRNTIYF
CDR3nt: TGTGCCAGTAGTATGATCCAGGGAGTGCGAAACACCATATATTTT
d_gene: -
v_gene: TRBV19
abundance: -
j_gene: TRBJ1-3

CDR3aa: CASSEGGRDEFF
CDR3nt: TGTGCCAGCAGTGAAGGGGGGCGGGATGAGTTCTTC
d_gene: -
v_gene: TRBV25-1
abundance: -
j_gene: TRBJ2-1

CDR3aa: CASSFDYREQFF
CDR3nt: TGTGCCAGCAGCTTCGACTACCGCGAGCAGTTCTTC
d_gene: -
v_gene: TRBV7-2
abundance: -
j_gene: TRBJ2-1

CDR3aa: CASSFLDRVGTEAFF
CDR3nt: TGTGCCAGCAGCTTCCTGGACAGGGTTGGCACTGAAGCTTTCTTT
d_gene: TRBD1
v_gene: TRBV7-2
abundance: -
j_gene: TRBJ1-1

CDR3aa: CASSPGGWNTEAFF
CDR3nt: TGTGCCAGTAGTCCAGGGGGTTGGAACACTGAAGCTTTCTTT
d_gene: TRBD1
v_gene: TRBV19
abundance: -
j_gene: TRBJ1-1

CDR3aa: CASSTGTGDTTQYF
CDR3nt: TGTGCCAGTAGTACCGGGACAGGGGATACTACGCAGTATTTT
d_gene: TRBD1
v_gene: TRBV19
abundance: medium-sized
j_gene: TRBJ2-3

CDR3aa: CASSLRQGVYEQYF
CDR3nt: TGCGCCAGCAGCCTGAGACAGGGAGTCTACGAGCAGTACTTC
d_gene: TRBD1
v_gene: TRBV5-1
abundance: -
j_gene: TRBJ2-7

CDR3aa: CASSVTGNMNTEAFF
CDR3nt: TGTGCCAGCAGCGTGACAGGGAATATGAACACTGAAGCTTTCTTT
d_gene: TRBD1
v_gene: TRBV7-9
abundance: -
j_gene: TRBJ1-1

CDR3aa: CASGTSGSNEQFF
CDR3nt: TGTGCCAGCGGGACTAGCGGGAGCAATGAGCAGTTCTTC
d_gene: TRBD2
v_gene: TRBV2
abundance: few
j_gene: TRBJ2-1

CDR3aa: CASSLEVGPQDTQYF
CDR3nt: TGTGCCAGCAGCTTAGAGGTGGGGCCGCAAGATACGCAGTATTTT
d_gene: -
v_gene: TRBV11-2
abundance: -
j_gene: TRBJ2-3

CDR3aa: CASTKAQGAGEAFF
CDR3nt: TGTGCCAGCACCAAGGCCCAGGGCGCTGGCGAAGCTTTCTTT
d_gene: -
v_gene: TRBV6-5
abundance: -
j_gene: TRBJ1-1

CDR3aa: CASSLSTGVNQPQHF
CDR3nt: TGTGCCAGCAGTCTCTCGACAGGGGTCAATCAGCCCCAGCATTTT
d_gene: TRBD1
v_gene: TRBV6-6
abundance: -
j_gene: TRBJ1-5

CDR3aa: CASSLFSGGSYEQYF
CDR3nt: TGTGCCAGCAGCTTATTTTCGGGGGGAAGCTACGAGCAGTACTTC
d_gene: TRBD2
v_gene: TRBV7-3
abundance: -
j_gene: TRBJ2-7

CDR3aa: CASSAQTSSLEQFF
CDR3nt: TGCGCCAGCAGCGCTCAAACTAGTTCACTAGAGCAGTTCTTC
d_gene: -
v_gene: TRBV5-1
abundance: -
j_gene: TRBJ2-1

CDR3aa: CASSPGQAYSYNEQFF
CDR3nt: TGCGCCAGCAGCCCCGGACAGGCCTACTCCTACAATGAGCAGTTCTTC
d_gene: TRBD1
v_gene: TRBV4-1
abundance: once
j_gene: TRBJ2-1

CDR3aa: CASSPHPDRGSNF
CDR3nt: TGTGCCAGCAGCCCGCACCCGGACAGGGGGTCGAACTTC
d_gene: TRBD1
v_gene: TRBV4-2
abundance: few
j_gene: TRBJ2-7

CDR3aa: CAWSTLRVETQYF
CDR3nt: TGTGCCTGGAGTACTTTAAGGGTGGAGACCCAGTACTTC
d_gene: -
v_gene: TRBV30
abundance: few
j_gene: TRBJ2-5

CDR3aa: CASRDRADRNQPQHF
CDR3nt: TGTGCCAGCAGGGACAGGGCGGACCGCAATCAGCCCCAGCATTTT
d_gene: TRBD1
v_gene: TRBV2
abundance: once
j_gene: TRBJ1-5

CDR3aa: CASSPRLAGNTGELFF
CDR3nt: TGTGCCAGCAGCCCAAGACTAGCGGGGAACACCGGGGAGCTGTTTTTT
d_gene: TRBD2
v_gene: TRBV11-2
abundance: -
j_gene: TRBJ2-2

CDR3aa: CASRYGELGYGYTF
CDR3nt: TGTGCCAGTAGGTACGGGGAACTAGGCTATGGCTACACCTTC
d_gene: -
v_gene: TRBV19
abundance: -
j_gene: TRBJ1-2

CDR3aa: CASSQSVGGDTYEQYF
CDR3nt: TGCGCCAGCAGTCAATCGGTGGGGGGGGACACCTACGAGCAGTACTTC
d_gene: -
v_gene: TRBV23-1
abundance: -
j_gene: TRBJ2-7

CDR3aa: CASSQGQRLNTEAFF
CDR3nt: TGTGCCAGCAGCCAGGGACAGCGTCTGAACACTGAAGCTTTCTTT
d_gene: TRBD1
v_gene: TRBV4-2
abundance: -
j_gene: TRBJ1-1

CDR3aa: CASSLVATSSYEQYF
CDR3nt: TGTGCCAGCAGCTTAGTTGCCACGAGCTCCTACGAGCAGTACTTC
d_gene: -
v_gene: TRBV11-2
abundance: few
j_gene: TRBJ2-7

CDR3aa: CASSTRQGMMGMNTEAFF
CDR3nt: TGTGCCAGCAGCACCCGACAGGGTATGATGGGAATGAACACTGAAGCTTTCTTT
d_gene: TRBD1
v_gene: TRBV7-8
abundance: -
j_gene: TRBJ1-1

CDR3aa: CTSSQDQGTPNTQYF
CDR3nt: TGCACCAGCAGCCAAGATCAGGGTACCCCGAATACGCAGTATTTT
d_gene: -
v_gene: TRBV1
abundance: -
j_gene: TRBJ2-3

CDR3aa: CAWRGRGGNTIYF
CDR3nt: TGTGCCTGGAGAGGAAGGGGTGGAAACACCATATATTTT
d_gene: -
v_gene: TRBV30
abundance: -
j_gene: TRBJ1-3

CDR3aa: CASSAGQGVGYTF
CDR3nt: TGTGCCAGCAGCGCAGGACAGGGGGTCGGCTACACCTTC
d_gene: TRBD1
v_gene: TRBV2
abundance: -
j_gene: TRBJ1-2

CDR3aa: CASSLDLVRFGDTGELFF
CDR3nt: TGTGCCAGCAGCTTAGATCTGGTGCGTTTTGGAGACACCGGGGAGCTGTTTTTT
d_gene: -
v_gene: TRBV11-2
abundance: -
j_gene: TRBJ2-2

CDR3aa: CASSESIWGTNTGELFF
CDR3nt: TGCGCCAGCAGTGAGTCGATCTGGGGCACGAACACCGGGGAGCTGTTTTTT
d_gene: -
v_gene: TRBV10-2
abundance: -
j_gene: TRBJ2-2

CDR3aa: CASRRTGDGEQYF
CDR3nt: TGTGCCAGCCGTCGGACAGGGGATGGCGAGCAGTACTTC
d_gene: TRBD1
v_gene: TRBV6-5
abundance: few
j_gene: TRBJ2-7

CDR3aa: CASSVRGAGFEQYF
CDR3nt: TGTGCCAGCAGTGTTCGGGGGGCGGGTTTCGAGCAGTACTTC
d_gene: -
v_gene: TRBV6-6
abundance: -
j_gene: TRBJ2-7

CDR3aa: CASSVWDREGTEAFF
CDR3nt: TGTGCCAGCAGTGTATGGGACAGGGAGGGCACTGAAGCTTTCTTT
d_gene: TRBD1
v_gene: TRBV6-1
abundance: -
j_gene: TRBJ1-1

CDR3aa: CASRLSLGREYGYTF
CDR3nt: TGCGCCAGCAGACTTAGCTTAGGGAGGGAGTATGGCTACACCTTC
d_gene: -
v_gene: TRBV5-1
abundance: few
j_gene: TRBJ1-2

CDR3aa: CASSDRDESSGNTIYF
CDR3nt: TGTGCCAGCAGTGATAGGGACGAGAGCTCTGGAAACACCATATATTTT
d_gene: -
v_gene: TRBV2
abundance: -
j_gene: TRBJ1-3

CDR3aa: CASSLSPTGKANEKLFF
CDR3nt: TGTGCCAGCAGTTTATCCCCGACAGGAAAGGCTAATGAAAAACTGTTTTTT
d_gene: -
v_gene: TRBV27
abundance: -
j_gene: TRBJ1-4

CDR3aa: CASTSGQGMNQPQHF
CDR3nt: TGTGCCAGCACCTCCGGACAGGGGATGAATCAGCCCCAGCATTTT
d_gene: TRBD1
v_gene: TRBV6-1
abundance: -
j_gene: TRBJ1-5

CDR3aa: CASSLDAGGVGYTF
CDR3nt: TGTGCCAGCAGCTTAGATGCTGGAGGGGTTGGCTACACCTTC
d_gene: -
v_gene: TRBV11-2
abundance: -
j_gene: TRBJ1-2

CDR3aa: CASSWGAGDEQFF
CDR3nt: TGTGCCAGCAGCTGGGGGGCTGGGGATGAGCAGTTCTTC
d_gene: -
v_gene: TRBV11-3
abundance: once
j_gene: TRBJ2-1

CDR3aa: CASSIGHTNYGYTF
CDR3nt: TGTGCCAGTAGTATAGGCCATACTAACTATGGCTACACCTTC
d_gene: -
v_gene: TRBV19
abundance: -
j_gene: TRBJ1-2

CDR3aa: CASSQDGGVEDTQYF
CDR3nt: TGTGCCAGCAGCCAAGACGGGGGGGTTGAGGATACGCAGTATTTT
d_gene: TRBD2
v_gene: TRBV4-2
abundance: -
j_gene: TRBJ2-3